This T cell receptor beta chain is drawn from a study of blood T cell repertoires in COVID-19. Overall study context: The samples span acute and convalescent COVID-19 from the United States, Italy and Spain.

Looked up from germline, CDR1 is SQVTM and CDR2 is ANQGSEA. Trimming took 0 bases from V and 4 from J; bases not matched to a gene: 8. The CDR3 has 16 amino acids. Sequencing used immunoSEQ multiplex PCR; TCRdb keeps in-frame clones, though not all of them. This sample has a few hundred thousand clones, with just under 90% found just once. Individuals drawn from 24 US areas were roughly 18 to 95 years old. Clinical history as reported by participants underpinned cohort assignment. Resolution of symptoms, clearance, or two negative PCRs was present in recovered Cohort 3 donors. The specimen was PBMCs or T cells enriched from blood (not recorded which). The TCR comes from a young man who had recovered from COVID-19. The V call is TRBV29-1, the J call TRBJ2-1; 8 nucleotides agree with TRBD2. The CDR3: CSVEDPVASGYNEQFF. CDR3 bases: TGCAGCGTTGAAGATCCTGTGGCTAGCGGGTACAATGAGCAGTTCTTC.